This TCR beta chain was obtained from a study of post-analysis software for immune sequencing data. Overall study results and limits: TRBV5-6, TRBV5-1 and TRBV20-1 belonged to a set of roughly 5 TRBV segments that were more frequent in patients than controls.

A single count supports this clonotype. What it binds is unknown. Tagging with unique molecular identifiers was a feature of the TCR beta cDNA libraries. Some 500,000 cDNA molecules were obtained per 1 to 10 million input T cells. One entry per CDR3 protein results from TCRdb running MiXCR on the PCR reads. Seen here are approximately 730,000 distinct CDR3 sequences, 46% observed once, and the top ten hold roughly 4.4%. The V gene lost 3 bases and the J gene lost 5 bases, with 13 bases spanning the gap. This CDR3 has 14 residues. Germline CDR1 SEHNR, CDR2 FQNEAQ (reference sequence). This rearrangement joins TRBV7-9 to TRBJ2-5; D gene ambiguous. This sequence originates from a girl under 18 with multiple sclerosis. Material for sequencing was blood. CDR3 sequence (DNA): TGTGCCAGCAGCTTTGATGGTATAACGGAGACCCAGTACTTC. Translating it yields CASSFDGITETQYF.